Sequencing of this TCR beta chain was carried out in a study of T cell responses to AZD1222 COVID-19 vaccine. Study-wide results and limits: CD4 TCRs associated with vaccination spanned spike, dominating at 160-218 and 743-854. Donors were largely white British and mainly female; clonal diversity was possibly underestimated. The reported proportion of spike-specific TCRs targeting unmutated variant regions was nearly half. The study sampled repertoires only after the peak T cell response.

Sequenced by immunoSEQ multiplex PCR; TCRdb stores in-frame clones only, minus some. The table lists about 100,000 clones, around 85% of them singletons. Per the germline V gene, CDR1 is LNHDA and CDR2 is SQIVND (reference sequence). V lost 3 bases and J lost 4, with 15 bases in between. The length of the CDR3 is 16 residues. Turning to this clone: The antigen remains undetermined.

The receptor's source is an adult in good health. The chain couples TRBV19 to TRBJ1-4; D may be TRBD1 (6 bases). The specimen was peripheral blood, collected on day 0 of AZD1222 vaccination. Here the CDR3 reads CASSIVWTANNEKLFF. The CDR3 coding sequence is TGTGCCAGTAGTATCGTCTGGACAGCTAATAATGAAAAACTGTTTTTT. The full variable domain, in which reference TRBV19 and TRBJ1-4 provide the parts outside the CDR3, is DGGITQSPKYLFRKEGQNVTLSCEQNLNHDAMYWYRQDPGQGLRLIYYSQIVNDFQKGDIAEGYSVSREKKESFPLTVTSAQKNPTAFYLCASSIVWTANNEKLFFGSGTQLSVL.